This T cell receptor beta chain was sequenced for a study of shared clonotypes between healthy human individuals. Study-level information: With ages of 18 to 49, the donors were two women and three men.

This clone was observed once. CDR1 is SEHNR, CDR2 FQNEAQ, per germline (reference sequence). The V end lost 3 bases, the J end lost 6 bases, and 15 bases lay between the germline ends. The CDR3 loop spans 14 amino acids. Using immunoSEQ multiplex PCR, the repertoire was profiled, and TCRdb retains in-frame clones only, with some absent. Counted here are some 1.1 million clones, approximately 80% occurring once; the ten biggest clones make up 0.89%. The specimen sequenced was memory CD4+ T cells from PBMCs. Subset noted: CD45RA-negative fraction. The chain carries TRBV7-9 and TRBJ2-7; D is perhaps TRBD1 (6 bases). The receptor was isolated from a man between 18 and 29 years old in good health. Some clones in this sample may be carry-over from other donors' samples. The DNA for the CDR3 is TGTGCCAGCAGCTTCTCAGGGGATTATGCCGAGCAGTACTTC. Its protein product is CASSFSGDYAEQYF.